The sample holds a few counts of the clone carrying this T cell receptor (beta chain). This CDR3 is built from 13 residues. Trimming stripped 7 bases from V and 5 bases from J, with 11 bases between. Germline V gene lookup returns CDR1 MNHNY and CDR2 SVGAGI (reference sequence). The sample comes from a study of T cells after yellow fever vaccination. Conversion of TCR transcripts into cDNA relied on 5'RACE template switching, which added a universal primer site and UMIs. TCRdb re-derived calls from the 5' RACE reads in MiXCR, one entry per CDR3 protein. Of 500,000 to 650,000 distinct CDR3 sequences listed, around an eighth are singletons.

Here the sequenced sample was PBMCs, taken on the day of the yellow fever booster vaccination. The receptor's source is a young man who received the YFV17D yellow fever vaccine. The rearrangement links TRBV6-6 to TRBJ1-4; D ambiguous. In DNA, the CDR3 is TGTGCCAGCAAGAGCAAGGGAAATGAAAAACTGTTTTTT. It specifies CASKSKGNEKLFF.